Following are 11 T cell receptor beta chains from one sample sequenced in a study of beta chain features in type 1 diabetes. The whole isolated RNA underwent reverse transcription, so sequencing captured expressed TCRB transcripts. Measured with immunoSEQ multiplex PCR; TCRdb has only the in-frame clones, and not every one. The table records more than 300,000 clones, approximately 8% of them present only once. Sequencing used central memory CD4+ T cells from blood. The source of these receptors is a woman aged 18-35 years in good health.

This rearrangement joins TRBV5-1 to TRBJ2-3; no clear D gene. In germline, CDR1 is SGHRS, CDR2 YFSETQ. This CDR3 has 14 residues. V was clipped by 2 bases and J by 3 bases, with 10 bases between them. The CDR3 sequence is CASSFLPGTDTQYF. CDR3 in DNA: TGCGCCAGCAGCTTCCTACCAGGTACAGATACGCAGTATTTT.

The sample holds a few counts of this clone. A much larger clone lies one base from this, so it may be a read error. The sample has other DNA sequences that encode this CDR3 too. The chain couples TRBV7-2 to TRBJ1-2; D is unresolved. CDR3 length equals 13 residues. Trimming took off 1 base at V and 4 bases at J, with 7 bases between the two ends. Germline V gene sequence: CDR1 SGHTA, CDR2 FQGNSA. CDR3 loop: CASSLGASYGYTF. The CDR3 nucleotides are TGTGCCAGCAGCTTAGGGGCGAGCTATGGCTACACCTTC.

The V gene is TRBV13, the J gene TRBJ2-2; D gene uncertain. Germline-derived CDR1 and CDR2 are PRHDT and FYEKMQ (reference sequence). Deletions cut 6 bases from V and 0 bases from J, with 11 bases between. The CDR3 has 15 residues. This chain's CDR3 is CASSLRNANTGELFF. The CDR3, as DNA: TGTGCCAGCAGTCTTAGGAACGCGAACACCGGGGAGCTGTTTTTT.

This clone has more than one count but fewer than ten. The chain links TRBV27 to TRBJ2-3; 11 positions agree with TRBD2. The CDR3 spans 15 residues. Trimming took 5 bases from V and 5 from J; bases not matched to a gene: 6. Germline loops: CDR1 MNHEY, CDR2 SMNVEV (reference sequence). The CDR3 DNA is TGTGCCAGCAGTCAAACTAGCGGGGGTGGAGATACGCAGTATTTT. It is translated as CASSQTSGGGDTQYF.

This clone was seen many times. This chain links TRBV28 with TRBJ1-2, with 11 positions matching TRBD1. Germline CDR1 MDHEN, CDR2 SYDVKM. There are 15 residues in the CDR3. The ends lost 3 bases at V and 6 bases at J; junction bases unmatched: 6. The CDR3 sequence is CASSFGDRGSDGYTF. The DNA of the CDR3 is TGTGCCAGCAGTTTTGGGGACAGGGGGAGCGATGGCTACACCTTC.

V is TRBV7-2 and J is TRBJ2-7; 7 bases line up with TRBD1. Germline values: CDR1 SGHTA, CDR2 FQGNSA. The CDR3 has 16 residues. J gave up 5 bases and V 2 bases, and 12 bases lay outside the gene matches. As DNA, the CDR3 is TGTGCCAGCAGCTTACGTGGGGGCAGGGGGTTCGACGAGCAGTACTTC. It encodes CASSLRGGRGFDEQYF.

This clone was picked up a small number of times. The chain joins TRBV7-2 to TRBJ2-1; the match to TRBD1 covers 10 bases. The CDR3 has 13 amino acids. Germline CDR1 reads SGHTA; CDR2 reads FQGNSA. J was trimmed by 9 bases and V by 5 bases; bases with no gene match: 4. Written as DNA, the CDR3 is TGTGCCAGCAGCGCAGACAGGGGGCGTGAGCAGTTCTTC. It yields the protein CASSADRGREQFF. Complete variable domain (other parts from reference TRBV7-2 and TRBJ2-1): GAGVSQSPSNKVTEKGKDVELRCDPISGHTALYWYRQSLGQGLEFLIYFQGNSAPDKSGLPSDRFSAERTGGSVSTLTIQRTQQEDSAVYLCASSADRGREQFFGPGTRLTVL.

This clone was detected a few times. This chain uses TRBV5-1 with TRBJ1-4, with D perhaps TRBD1 (5 bases). The CDR3 runs to 15 residues. Trimming took 0 bases from V and 7 from J, leaving 13 bases between them. CDR1 SGHRS and CDR2 YFSETQ come from the germline V gene. The CDR3 coding sequence is TGCGCCAGCAGCTTGGCAGGCAGGGTCATTGAAAAACTGTTTTTT. Residues: CASSLAGRVIEKLFF. The full variable domain, in which reference TRBV5-1 and TRBJ1-4 provide the parts outside the CDR3, is KAGVTQTPRYLIKTRGQQVTLSCSPISGHRSVSWYQQTPGQGLQFLFEYFSETQRNKGNFPGRFSGRQFSNSRSEMNVSTLELGDSALYLCASSLAGRVIEKLFFGSGTQLSVL.

The rearrangement uses TRBV27 and TRBJ2-1, with 8 positions matching TRBD1. The CDR3 contains 16 residues. Germline lookup yields CDR1 MNHEY and CDR2 SMNVEV (reference sequence). After removal of 5 bases from V and 6 bases from J, the junction contained 12 bases not matched to a gene. CDR3 region: CASSEGQGHPGNEQFF. The DNA of the CDR3 is TGTGCCAGCAGTGAAGGACAGGGACACCCCGGCAATGAGCAGTTCTTC.

The sample holds a few counts of this clone. This chain uses TRBV6-1 with TRBJ1-2; the D is unclear. The CDR3 is 13 amino acids. CDR1 and CDR2 (germline): MNHNS, SASEGT. V was clipped by 8 bases and J by 4 bases, with 14 bases between them. CDR3 sequence (DNA): TGTGCCAGCGCGTTGGAGGGCGGCTATGGCTACACCTTC. It translates to CASALEGGYGYTF.

The J gene is TRBJ2-3, the V gene TRBV9, with D possibly matching TRBD1 (5 bases). The CDR3 contains 13 residues. CDR1 is SGDLS, CDR2 YYNGEE, per germline. V lost 3 bases and J lost 3, with 8 bases in between. The CDR3 protein is CASSAKGTDTQYF. The CDR3 region has the DNA TGTGCCAGCAGCGCGAAGGGGACAGATACGCAGTATTTT.